The clone carrying this TCR beta chain qualifies as medium-sized. What it recognizes is unknown. Clones were read by immunoSEQ multiplex PCR, and TCRdb kept only the in-frame ones, dropping some. The sample has several thousand clones; about 61% are singletons. This entry is derived from a study of CD4+ T cells in melanoma. The germline V gene has CDR1 KGHSH and CDR2 LQKENI. CDR3 length: 15 residues. V shed 4 bases and J 4 bases; nucleotides not matched to a gene: 7. Overall study findings and caveats: A reported correlation linked neoantigen-specific CD4+ T cells to CD8+, macrophage and B cell function. Neoantigen-specific CD4+ T cells in melanoma reportedly had diverse differentiation states.

What was sequenced was cells from a culture (not recorded whether cultured in vitro). The TCR was taken from a human donor with melanoma. The chain links TRBV18 to TRBJ2-7, with 10 bases matching TRBD2. DNA of the CDR3: TGTGCCAGCTCACAGATTAGCGGGGGGTTGTACGAGCAGTACTTC. Its translation: CASSQISGGLYEQYF. The complete variable domain, with remaining parts taken from reference TRBV18 and TRBJ2-7, reads NAGVMQNPRHLVRRRGQEARLRCSPMKGHSHVYWYRQLPEEGLKFMVYLQKENIIDESGMPKERFSAEFPKEGPSILRIQQVVRGDSAAYFCASSQISGGLYEQYFGPGTRLTVT.